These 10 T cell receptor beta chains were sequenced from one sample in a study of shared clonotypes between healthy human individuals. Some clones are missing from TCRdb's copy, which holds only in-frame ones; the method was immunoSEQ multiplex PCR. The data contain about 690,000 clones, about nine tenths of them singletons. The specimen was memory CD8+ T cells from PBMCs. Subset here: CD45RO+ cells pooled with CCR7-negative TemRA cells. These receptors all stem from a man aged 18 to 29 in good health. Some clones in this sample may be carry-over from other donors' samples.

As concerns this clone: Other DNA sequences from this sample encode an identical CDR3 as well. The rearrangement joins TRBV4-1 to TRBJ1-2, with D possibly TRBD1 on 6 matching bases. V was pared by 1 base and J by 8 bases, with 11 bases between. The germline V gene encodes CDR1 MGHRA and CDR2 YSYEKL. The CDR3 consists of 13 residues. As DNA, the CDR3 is TGCGCCAGCAGCCAAGTGGGGGCTGGGGGCTACACCTTC. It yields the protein CASSQVGAGGYTF.

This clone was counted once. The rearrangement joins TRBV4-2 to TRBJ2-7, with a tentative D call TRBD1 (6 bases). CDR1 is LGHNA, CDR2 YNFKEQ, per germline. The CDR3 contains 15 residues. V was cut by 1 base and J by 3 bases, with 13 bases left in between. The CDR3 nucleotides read TGTGCCAGCAGCCAAGGGAACCGGGACAACTACGAGCAGTACTTC. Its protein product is CASSQGNRDNYEQYF.

The CDR3 sequence is CASSGGLAGGYEQYF. In nucleotides, the CDR3 is TGTGCCAGCAGTGGCGGACTAGCGGGAGGCTACGAGCAGTACTTC. This rearrangement joins TRBV2 to TRBJ2-7, with TRBD2 matching over 14 bases. With V trimmed by 4 bases and J by 3 bases, 2 bases remained unmatched. The CDR3 spans 15 residues. The germline CDR1 and CDR2 sequences are SNHLY and FYNNEI.

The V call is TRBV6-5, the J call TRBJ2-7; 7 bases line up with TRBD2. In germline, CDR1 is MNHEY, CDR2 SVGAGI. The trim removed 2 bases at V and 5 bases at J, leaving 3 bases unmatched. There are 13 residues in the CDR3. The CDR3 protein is CASSYAAGDEQYF. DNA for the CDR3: TGTGCCAGCAGTTACGCCGCGGGAGACGAGCAGTACTTC.

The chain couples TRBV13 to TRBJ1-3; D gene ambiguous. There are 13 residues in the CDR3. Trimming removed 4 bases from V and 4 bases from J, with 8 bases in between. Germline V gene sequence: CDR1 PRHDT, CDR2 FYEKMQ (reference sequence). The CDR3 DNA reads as TGTGCCAGCAGCTCTGGCTTGGGAAACACCATATATTTT. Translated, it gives CASSSGLGNTIYF.

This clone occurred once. The CDR3 DNA is TGTGCCAGCAGTTTTCTGACTAGCGGGTTTAACAATGAGCAGTTCTTC. The encoded protein is CASSFLTSGFNNEQFF. The chain has TRBV27 and TRBJ2-1; 10 bases are shared with TRBD2. The CDR3 sequence is 16 residues long. Germline trimming cut 3 bases from V and 5 bases from J; bases unmatched to any gene: 7. In germline, CDR1 is MNHEY, CDR2 SMNVEV (reference sequence).

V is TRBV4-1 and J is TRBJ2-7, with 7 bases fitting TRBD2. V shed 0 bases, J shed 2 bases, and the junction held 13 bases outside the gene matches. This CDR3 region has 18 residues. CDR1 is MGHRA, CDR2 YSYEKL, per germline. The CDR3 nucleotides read TGCGCCAGCAGCCAAGAAGCGAGTGGGCTAGCGGAGCCCTACGAGCAGTACTTC. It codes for CASSQEASGLAEPYEQYF.

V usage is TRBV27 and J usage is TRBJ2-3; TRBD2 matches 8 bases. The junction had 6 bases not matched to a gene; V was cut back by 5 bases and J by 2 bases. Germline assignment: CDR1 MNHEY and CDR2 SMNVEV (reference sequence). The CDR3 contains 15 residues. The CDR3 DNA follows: TGTGCCAGCAGTCGGACTAGCAGATTCACAGATACGCAGTATTTT. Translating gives CASSRTSRFTDTQYF.

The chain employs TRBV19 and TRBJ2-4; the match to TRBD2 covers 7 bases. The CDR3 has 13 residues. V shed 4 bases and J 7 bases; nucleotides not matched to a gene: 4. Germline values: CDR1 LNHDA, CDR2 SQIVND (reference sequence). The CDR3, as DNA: TGTGCCAGTAGTAATCAGGGAGGGAACATTCAGTACTTC. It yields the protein CASSNQGGNIQYF.

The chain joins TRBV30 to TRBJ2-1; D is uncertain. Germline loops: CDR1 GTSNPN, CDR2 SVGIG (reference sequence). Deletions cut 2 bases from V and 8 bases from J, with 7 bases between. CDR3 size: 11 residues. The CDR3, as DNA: TGTGCCTGGAGTTGGAGCGATGAGCAGTTCTTC. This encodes CAWSWSDEQFF.